The next 20 T cell receptor beta chains were all read from a single sample in a study of shared clonotypes between healthy human individuals. The repertoire was sequenced with immunoSEQ multiplex PCR; TCRdb's copy has only in-frame clones and lacks some. The data show 1,400,000 or so clones, approximately 98.5% seen once. Sequences were obtained from naive CD4+ T cells sorted from blood. Subset noted: CD45RA+ positively selected. These receptors all come from a young man in good health.

The chain employs TRBV5-1 and TRBJ2-3, with D unresolved. From germline, CDR1 is SGHRS and CDR2 YFSETQ. CDR3 length: 13 amino acids. Trimming stripped 5 bases from V and 4 bases from J, with 11 bases between. This CDR3 reads CASRNRASDTQYF. DNA of the CDR3: TGCGCCAGCAGAAACCGGGCCTCAGATACGCAGTATTTT.

J is TRBJ1-5 and V is TRBV29-1; TRBD1 matches 8 bases. CDR3 length: 13 residues. Germline lookup yields CDR1 SQVTM and CDR2 ANQGSEA. V dropped 6 bases and J dropped 3; count of bases not matched to a gene: 4. CDR3 sequence: CSVRTGYNQPQHF. Here the CDR3 DNA reads TGCAGCGTACGGACAGGGTACAATCAGCCCCAGCATTTT.

This clone was detected ten times or more. Additional DNA sequences in this sample encode the identical CDR3. This chain links TRBV6-5 with TRBJ2-6; D remains unclear. CDR1 is MNHEY and CDR2 is SVGAGI in the germline V gene. This CDR3 region has 14 residues. Trimming removed 3 bases from V and 3 bases from J, with 6 bases in between. CDR3 loop: CASSYLGGANVLTF. CDR3 coding DNA: TGTGCCAGCAGTTATTTGGGTGGGGCCAACGTCCTGACTTTC.

The chain recombines TRBV7-9 with TRBJ2-7; D might be TRBD1 (5 bases). Germline CDR1 reads SEHNR; CDR2 reads FQNEAQ (reference sequence). V lost 5 bases and J lost 0, with 11 bases in between. CDR3 length equals 14 residues. In DNA, the CDR3 is TGTGCCAGCAGCCGCGACACAGGCTCCTACGAGCAGTACTTC. Protein: CASSRDTGSYEQYF.

V gene TRBV6-4 combines with J gene TRBJ2-7, with TRBD1 identical over 9 bases. This CDR3 spans 15 amino acids. CDR1 is MRHNA and CDR2 is SNTAGT in the germline V gene. V was pared by 1 base and J by 1 base, with 2 bases of the junction left unmatched. CDR3 sequence reads: CASSDFGQGSYEQYF. In nucleotides, the CDR3 is TGTGCCAGCAGTGACTTTGGACAGGGGTCCTACGAGCAGTACTTC.

To note about this clone: This same CDR3 is encoded by further DNA sequences in the sample. The chain combines TRBV19 with TRBJ1-2; D uncertain. Germline V gives CDR1 LNHDA, CDR2 SQIVND (reference sequence). The CDR3 consists of 12 residues. Trimming cost V 1 base and J 7 bases, with 7 bases left between them. CDR3 sequence reads: CASSIAGSGYTF. The CDR3 DNA reads TGTGCCAGTAGTATAGCAGGTAGTGGCTACACCTTC.

This rearrangement joins TRBV14 to TRBJ1-1; no clear D. V was trimmed by 0 bases and J by 1 base, leaving 9 bases between them. The CDR3 has 15 amino acids. Germline assignment: CDR1 SGHDN and CDR2 FVKESK. The CDR3 DNA follows: TGTGCCAGCAGCCAAGATCTTGGTGGGAACACTGAAGCTTTCTTT. Translated: CASSQDLGGNTEAFF.

The V gene is TRBV29-1, the J gene TRBJ2-7; TRBD2 might be the D (5 bases). Germline CDR1 and CDR2: SQVTM and ANQGSEA. V was pared by 3 bases and J by 3 bases, with 12 bases between. The CDR3 is 13 residues long. CDR3 DNA sequence: TGCAGCGTTGATGGAGGTTTTTTCTACGAGCAGTACTTC. It yields the protein CSVDGGFFYEQYF.

The chain couples TRBV6-5 to TRBJ2-3; D remains ambiguous. The V end was cut by 7 bases, the J end by 1 base, with 9 bases between. Germline V gene data show CDR1 as MNHEY and CDR2 as SVGAGI. This CDR3 has 13 amino acids. The chain's CDR3 is CASILPGTDTQYF. CDR3 bases: TGTGCCAGCATCCTTCCAGGCACAGATACGCAGTATTTT.

V gene TRBV9 combines with J gene TRBJ1-2; possibly TRBD1 for D (5 bases). The V end lost 0 bases, the J end lost 8 bases, and 14 bases lay between the germline ends. The CDR3 is made up of 14 amino acids. CDR1 and CDR2 (germline): SGDLS, YYNGEE. The CDR3 sequence is CASSVGIRVDGYTF. The DNA for the CDR3 is TGTGCCAGCAGCGTAGGAATCAGGGTGGACGGCTACACCTTC.

The rearrangement joins TRBV28 to TRBJ1-4; weak D call: TRBD1 (5 bases). Trimming removed 3 bases from V and 7 bases from J, with 12 bases in between. CDR1 and CDR2 (germline): MDHEN, SYDVKM. The CDR3 consists of 14 residues. CDR3 sequence: CASSFQGFREKLFF. The CDR3 bases are TGTGCCAGCAGTTTTCAGGGTTTTCGTGAAAAACTGTTTTTT.

A note on this clone: Mismatch with germline at one junction end may stem from a read error. The chain uses TRBV4-1 and TRBJ1-1; tentative D call: TRBD1 (6 bases). This CDR3 region has 13 residues. Germline lookup yields CDR1 MGHRA and CDR2 YSYEKL. The CDR3 here is CASSQDLPAGAVF. The CDR3 DNA sequence: TGCGCCAGCAGCCAAGATCTCCCCGCAGGGGCGGTCTTT.

The V and J genes are TRBV2 and TRBJ1-4; D is unresolved. Trimming took 1 base from V and 7 from J, leaving 16 bases between them. The V gene's germline CDR1 is SNHLY and CDR2 FYNNEI. The CDR3 is made up of 16 amino acids. The CDR3 bases are TGTGCCAGCAGTGAAGAAGTGACGTACATCGGTGAAAAACTGTTTTTT. Amino acids: CASSEEVTYIGEKLFF.

CDR3 amino acids: CASSQERSYEQYF. The CDR3 DNA reads TGTGCCAGCAGCCAAGAACGCAGCTACGAGCAGTACTTC. The chain links TRBV14 to TRBJ2-7; D not certain. CDR1 is SGHDN and CDR2 is FVKESK in the germline V gene. Trimming removed 0 bases at V and 3 bases at J, with 6 bases between. The CDR3 runs to 13 residues.

V usage is TRBV4-1 and J usage is TRBJ2-1; a possible D gene is TRBD2 (6 bases). Germline lookup yields CDR1 MGHRA and CDR2 YSYEKL. The CDR3 is 17 amino acids. Trimming took off 4 bases at V and 0 bases at J, with 16 bases between the two ends. The CDR3 nucleotides read TGCGCCAGCAGCCGGGACGGAATAGCGGTCTCCTACAATGAGCAGTTCTTC. Protein product: CASSRDGIAVSYNEQFF.

The CDR3 nucleotides read TGTGCCAGCAGCTTACTGGATAATACGCAGTATTTT. The encoded protein is CASSLLDNTQYF. This chain connects TRBV11-3 to TRBJ2-3; D unclear. V dropped 2 bases and J dropped 7 bases, with 7 bases sitting between them. The germline V gene has CDR1 SGHNT and CDR2 YENEEA. This CDR3 region has 12 residues. Filled out from reference TRBV11-3 and TRBJ2-3, the complete variable domain reads EAGVVQSPRYKIIEKKQPVAFWCNPISGHNTLYWYLQNLGQGPELLIRYENEEAVDDSQLPKDRFSAERLKGVDSTLKIQPAELGDSAVYLCASSLLDNTQYFGPGTRLTVL.

V is TRBV29-1 and J is TRBJ1-2; 7 bases map to TRBD1. Germline V gene sequence: CDR1 SQVTM, CDR2 ANQGSEA. CDR3 length: 13 residues. V was clipped by 3 bases and J by 3 bases; unmatched bases: 4. The CDR3 here is CSVDPTGDYGYTF. In DNA, the CDR3 is TGCAGCGTTGACCCCACAGGGGACTATGGCTACACCTTC. The variable domain in full, with the rest retrieved from reference TRBV29-1 and TRBJ1-2, is SAVISQKPSRDICQRGTSLTIQCQVDSQVTMMFWYRQQPGQSLTLIATANQGSEATYESGFVIDKFPISRPNLTFSTLTVSNMSPEDSSIYLCSVDPTGDYGYTFGSGTRLTVV.

This rearrangement joins TRBV2 to TRBJ2-1; no definite D call. The V end lost 2 bases, the J end lost 5 bases, and 7 bases lay between the germline ends. The V gene's germline CDR1 is SNHLY and CDR2 FYNNEI. The CDR3 length is 13 residues. CDR3 nucleotides: TGTGCCAGCAGTGAAAGTCGGAACAATGAGCAGTTCTTC. Translating it yields CASSESRNNEQFF.

The rearrangement uses TRBV5-1 and TRBJ2-3; possible D gene TRBD2, 5 bases. The germline V gene encodes CDR1 SGHRS and CDR2 YFSETQ. This CDR3 is 17 amino acids long. V was clipped by 3 bases and J by 1 base, with 18 bases between them. The CDR3 loop is CASSSALVGSGTDTQYF. CDR3 coding DNA: TGCGCCAGCAGCTCCGCCCTTGTAGGGAGCGGCACAGATACGCAGTATTTT.

CDR3 sequence: CATSPQGASGNTIYF. Here the CDR3 DNA reads TGTGCCACCAGCCCCCAGGGGGCTTCAGGAAACACCATATATTTT. The chain employs TRBV15 and TRBJ1-3; 8 nucleotides agree with TRBD1. The J segment lost 4 bases and the V segment lost 5 bases, leaving 7 bases of the junction unmatched. Germline lookup yields CDR1 LNHNV and CDR2 YYDKDF (reference sequence). This CDR3 contains 15 residues.